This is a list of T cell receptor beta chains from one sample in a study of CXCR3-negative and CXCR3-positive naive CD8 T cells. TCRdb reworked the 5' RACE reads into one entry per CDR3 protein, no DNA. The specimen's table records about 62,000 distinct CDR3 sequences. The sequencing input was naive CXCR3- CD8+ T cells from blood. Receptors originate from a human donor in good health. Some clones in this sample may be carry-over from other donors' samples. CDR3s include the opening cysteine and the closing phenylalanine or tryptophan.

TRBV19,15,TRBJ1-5,CASSMTVDSNQPQHF
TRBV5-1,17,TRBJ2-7,CASSPWPPGQGSYEQYF
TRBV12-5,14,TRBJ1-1,CASGGQGTPAEAFF
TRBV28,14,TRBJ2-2,CASSLGQGGGELFF
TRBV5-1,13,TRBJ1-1,CASSLGGINEAFF
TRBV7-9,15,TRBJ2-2,CASGVGVRNAGELFF
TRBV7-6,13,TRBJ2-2,CASSPDSAGELFF
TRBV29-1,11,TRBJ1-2,CSGRGIYGYTF
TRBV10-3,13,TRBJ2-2,CATARENTGELFF
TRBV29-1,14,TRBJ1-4,CSVLAQGKGEKLFF
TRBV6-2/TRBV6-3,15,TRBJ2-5,CASSYSTGAAETQYF
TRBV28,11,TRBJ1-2,CASSDAWGYTF
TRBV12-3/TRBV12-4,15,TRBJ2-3,CASSPGDSHTDTQYF
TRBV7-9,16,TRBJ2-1,CASSPVGERGSNEQFF
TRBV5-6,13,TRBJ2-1,CASSFLGENEQFF
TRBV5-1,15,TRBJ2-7,CASSSVLAGAGEQSF